These 10 T cell receptor beta chains were all obtained from the same sample, sequenced in a study of CD8+CD57+ T cells in acquired aplastic anemia. CDR3 and TCR beta VDJ profiling relied on a genomic DNA template. TCRdb redid the calling of the reads with MiXCR, one entry per CDR3 protein. This table has about 110,000 distinct CDR3 sequences, 51% appearing once. The specimen sequenced was sorted CD4+, CD8+, or CD8+CD57+ T cells (not recorded which) from PBMCs. The receptors come from a human donor in good health, serving as a control.

This clonotype was observed a handful of times. The chain is built from TRBV24-1 and TRBJ2-3; D may be TRBD2 (6 bases). CDR3 length: 14 amino acids. V gave up 2 bases and J gave up 2 bases, with 7 bases separating them. The germline V gene encodes CDR1 KGHDR and CDR2 SFDVKD. For the CDR3, the DNA is TGTGCCACCAGTGATTGGCGGGACACAGATACGCAGTATTTT. Its protein product is CATSDWRDTDTQYF.

This chain joins TRBV19 and TRBJ2-7; the D is unclear. The germline V gene has CDR1 LNHDA and CDR2 SQIVND (reference sequence). Trimming removed 6 bases from V and 2 bases from J, with 14 bases in between. The CDR3 extends over 14 amino acids. The CDR3 DNA is TGTGCCAGTAGGAGGTACAGTGCCACCTACGAGCAGTACTTC. It codes for CASRRYSATYEQYF.

Ten or more counts support this clonotype. V is TRBV12-3 or TRBV12-4 and J is TRBJ1-2, with D possibly TRBD1 on 5 matching bases. Trimming took 6 bases from V and 8 from J, leaving 10 bases between them. This CDR3 is 11 amino acids long. CDR3 in DNA: TGTGCCAGCAGCTCCGGGGGGGGCTACACCTTC. Amino acids: CASSSGGGYTF.

The J gene is TRBJ1-1, the V gene TRBV29-1, with a tentative D call TRBD1 (5 bases). CDR1 is SQVTM, CDR2 ANQGSEA, per germline. The CDR3 is 10 residues long. Trimming removed 4 bases from V and 8 bases from J, with 8 bases in between. DNA for the CDR3: TGCAGCGTTGGACCAGGGGAAGCTTTCTTT. Its protein product is CSVGPGEAFF.

The sample holds many counts of this clonotype. The chain recombines TRBV13 with TRBJ1-3, with 7 bases identical to TRBD1. This CDR3 comprises 15 residues. With V trimmed by 5 bases and J by 2 bases, 6 bases remained unmatched. The V gene's germline CDR1 is PRHDT and CDR2 FYEKMQ (reference sequence). In DNA, the CDR3 is TGTGCCAGCAGCGTAAGACAGGGAGCTGGAAACACCATATATTTT. It yields the protein CASSVRQGAGNTIYF.

V is TRBV9 and J is TRBJ2-1, with a possible D match to TRBD1 (6 bases). With 4 bases removed from V and 5 bases from J, the gap between germline ends came to 13 bases. From germline, CDR1 is SGDLS and CDR2 YYNGEE. CDR3 length: 14 amino acids. CDR3 loop: CASSPPDSNNEQFF. Written as DNA, the CDR3 is TGTGCCAGCAGCCCTCCGGACAGTAACAATGAGCAGTTCTTC.

This clonotype was counted many times. The chain links TRBV4-1 to TRBJ1-1; D is undetermined. This CDR3 is 16 amino acids long. The germline V and J ends were trimmed by 4 bases and 0 bases, with 15 bases remaining between them. Germline CDR1 MGHRA, CDR2 YSYEKL. The CDR3 nucleotides are TGCGCCAGCAGCCGGATAACCGACGGCATGAACACTGAAGCTTTCTTT. Translation: CASSRITDGMNTEAFF.

CDR3 sequence (DNA): TGTGCCACCAGTGATTTCGGGGGGGTCGGATCCTACAATGAGCAGTTCTTC. It specifies CATSDFGGVGSYNEQFF. The chain combines TRBV24-1 with TRBJ2-1; the match to TRBD2 covers 8 bases. Unmatched junction bases numbered 5, after V lost 1 base and J lost 1 base. CDR1 and CDR2 from the germline V gene are KGHDR and SFDVKD. The CDR3 is 17 amino acids.

The count of this clonotype is one. A read error may produce the germline difference seen at one junction end. The V call is TRBV10-3, the J call TRBJ1-5; D uncertain. There are 18 residues in the CDR3. The germline V gene encodes CDR1 ENHRY and CDR2 SYGVKD. CDR3 DNA sequence: TGCGCCATCAGTGAGTCGAAGGCTGGGATCGCTAGCAATCAGCCCCAGCATTTT. Amino acids: CAISESKAGIASNQPQHF.

The rearrangement uses TRBV10-3 and TRBJ2-5; possible D gene TRBD1, 6 bases. Trimming removed 0 bases from V and 2 bases from J, with 7 bases in between. CDR1 ENHRY and CDR2 SYGVKD come from the germline V gene. The CDR3 has 14 amino acids. The CDR3 nucleotides read TGTGCCATCAGTGAGTCGACAGGACAAGAGACCCAGTACTTC. It is translated as CAISESTGQETQYF.